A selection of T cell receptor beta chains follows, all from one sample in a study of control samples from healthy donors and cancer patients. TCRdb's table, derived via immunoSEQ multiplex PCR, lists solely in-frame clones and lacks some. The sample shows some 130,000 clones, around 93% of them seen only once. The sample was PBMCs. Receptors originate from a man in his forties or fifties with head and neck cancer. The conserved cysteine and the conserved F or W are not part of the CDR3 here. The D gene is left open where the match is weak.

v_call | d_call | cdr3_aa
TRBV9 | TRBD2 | ASSVVSSGGDTQY
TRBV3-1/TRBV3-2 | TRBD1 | ASSHLRQGATETQY
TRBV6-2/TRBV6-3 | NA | ASSTRGSPLH
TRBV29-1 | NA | SVALSLNTEAF
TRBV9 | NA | ASSVGGEDETQY
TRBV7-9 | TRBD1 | ASSRDRNTQY
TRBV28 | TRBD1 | ASSPGSTGENTEAF
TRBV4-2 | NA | ASSQVSSQGAF
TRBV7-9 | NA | ASSLWGDGQY
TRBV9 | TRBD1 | ASSPPGQGYNEQF
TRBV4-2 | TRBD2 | ASSQGEGLAGDEQY
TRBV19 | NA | ASSTDTGTLTEAF
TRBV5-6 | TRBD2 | ASSSFGTKETQY
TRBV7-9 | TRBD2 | ASSLVAGEETQY
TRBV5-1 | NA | ASSSGVSPLYEQY
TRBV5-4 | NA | ASSFGSYEQY
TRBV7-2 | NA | ASSLGLSNEKLF
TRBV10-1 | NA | ASTRNRDFAGYYGYT
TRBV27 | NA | ASSSSGAGANVLT
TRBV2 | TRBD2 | ASSEQGGGGADTQY
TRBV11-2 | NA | ASQESSYNSPLH
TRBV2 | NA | ASSFRGPSSGANVLT
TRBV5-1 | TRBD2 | ASGLRGVPYNEQF
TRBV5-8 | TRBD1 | ASSLAGTGYWGQPQH
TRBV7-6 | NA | ASSQSPASQETQY
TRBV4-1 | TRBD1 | ASSQPLGQWGHGYT
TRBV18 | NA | ASSPLEGNSPLH
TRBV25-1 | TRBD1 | ASSDDRGIYEKLF
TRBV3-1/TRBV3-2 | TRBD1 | ASSQGTGAYNEQF
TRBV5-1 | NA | ASSLVGGSSYNEQF
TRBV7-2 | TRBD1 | ASSSEGGQAGAF
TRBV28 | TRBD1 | ASRFGTGVSYEQY
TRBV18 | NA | ASSPRGDGETQY
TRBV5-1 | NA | ASSLSPVFGANVLT
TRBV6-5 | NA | ASSLQGRSNYGYT
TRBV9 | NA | ASSVVVRAAKNIQY
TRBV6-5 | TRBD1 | ASSYSLTGAMEQY
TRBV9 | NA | ASSVAGGGNTIY
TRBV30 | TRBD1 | AWSPGGGELF
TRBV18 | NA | ASSPPAAIATQY
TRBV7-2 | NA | ASSWAGELF
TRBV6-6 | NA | ASSTRSSGNTIY
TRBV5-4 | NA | ASSLRGDYGYT
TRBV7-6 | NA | ASSSLTVSSGNTIY
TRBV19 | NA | ASRGVTGQSYNEQF
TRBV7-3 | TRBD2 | ASSSGGPPGEQF
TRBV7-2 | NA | ASSPGNPYEQY
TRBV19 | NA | ATVRNTEAF
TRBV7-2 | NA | ASSLGGVSTQY
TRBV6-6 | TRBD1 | ASSLTGNEKLF
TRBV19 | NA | ASSRGGDSLNTGELF
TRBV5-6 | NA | ASSSRWWVGGDEQF